The T cell receptor beta chain described here comes from a study of cytomegalovirus exposure and HLA in healthy donors. Study findings and constraints: Within a later analysis, the majority of CMV-associated TCR beta chains appeared HLA-restricted. The study listed under 200 cytomegalovirus-associated TCR beta chains.

Regarding donors, all were healthy bone marrow donors. Concerning this clone itself: Its antigen is undetermined.

A multiplex PCR was run with 60 Vbeta primers and 13 Jbeta primers. TCRdb keeps only in-frame clones here, not all; method: immunoSEQ multiplex PCR. This repertoire shows roughly 190,000 clones, almost 80% found once; its top ten account for 1.6%. V gave up 4 bases and J gave up 10 bases, with 8 bases separating them. The CDR3 totals 10 residues. CDR1 is DFQATT and CDR2 is SNEGSKA in the germline V gene (reference sequence). This TCR derives from a woman under 30 in good health and CMV-seronegative. The chain is built from TRBV20-1 and TRBJ2-1, with unresolved D. The specimen was PBMCs. CDR3 region: CSAISGEQFF. DNA of the CDR3: TGCAGTGCTATAAGTGGCGAGCAGTTCTTC.